This T cell receptor beta chain is from a study of blood T cell repertoires in COVID-19. The overall study: The United States, Italy and Spain provided the acute and convalescent COVID-19 samples.

Profiling relied on immunoSEQ multiplex PCR, and the TCRdb table lists in-frame clones only, not all of them. The sample consists of about 140,000 clones, roughly four fifths of them appearing once. The CDR3 spans 11 residues. Germline V lookup: CDR1 SQVTM, CDR2 ANQGSEA. V gave up 7 bases and J gave up 7 bases; unmatched junction bases: 5. The rearrangement joins TRBV29-1 to TRBJ1-1, with TRBD1 matching 8 bases. The clonotype was recovered from a woman in her forties or fifties with active or convalescent COVID-19. The material sequenced was peripheral blood. The CDR3 DNA reads TGCAGCGCCTCAGGGGGCGGTGAAGCTTTCTTT. This encodes CSASGGGEAFF.